The sample holds a few counts of the clone carrying this T cell receptor delta chain. Its target is not known. TCRdb records a much larger clone's protein for this DNA, with a difference at residue 19 that likely arises from a read error; the protein given is the translation of the DNA. These data originate in a study of γδ T cells in repeated Plasmodium falciparum infection. Study-wide context: Over about 600 days, donors received four mosquito-bite P. falciparum NF54 infections. Broader study findings: Vgamma9/Vdelta2+ T cells showed a stable polyclonal repertoire with shared TCRgamma sequences. Waves of new clonotype selection appeared after repeated controlled infections in Vdelta2-negative, largely Vdelta1+, gammadelta T cells.

The CDR3 length is 22 residues. The V gene's germline CDR1 is TSWWSYY and CDR2 QGS. Flow sorting of PBMC yielded separate Vgamma9/Vdelta2+ and Vdelta2-negative gammadelta T cell populations for bulk repertoire analysis. TRG and TRD sequences were obtained from every sorted gammadelta sample. TCRdb fed the multiplex PCR reads into CATT to redo clone calling. This table has tens of thousands of delta-chain clones, more than 1.4% appearing once. Sample: gamma-delta T cells from blood. V gene TRDV1 combines with J gene TRDJ1; 10 nucleotides align to TRDD3. TCRdb supplies no J gene; here it was assigned by aligning the nucleotide sequence to germline. The TCR originated in a pool of human donors (malaria-infected and uninfected, not separated). Here the CDR3 DNA reads TGTGCTCTTGGGGAACTCCTACGTGTCTCGGACTGGGGGGATACGAGGACCGATGAACTCATCTTT. It specifies CALGELLRVSDWGDTRTDELIF.